This T cell receptor (beta chain) was retrieved from a study of blood T cell repertoires in COVID-19. As for the study in general: Collection of acute and convalescent COVID-19 samples took place in the United States, Italy and Spain. T cells, B-cell-depleted T cells, or PBMCs provided the cDNA or gDNA that served as material.

Clones were sequenced by immunoSEQ multiplex PCR, and TCRdb holds only the in-frame ones, with some missing. The sample lists approximately 160,000 clones; around 77% were seen once. This receptor was identified in a man between 65 and 85 years old with acute or convalescent COVID-19. Sequencing was done on a sample of peripheral blood.

The DNA for the CDR3 is TGTGCCAGCTCAGCTACGGGGGAGACCCAGTACTTC. This encodes CASSATGETQYF. V gene TRBV18 combines with J gene TRBJ2-5; tentative D call: TRBD2 (5 bases). CDR3 length: 12 amino acids. Germline V gives CDR1 KGHSH, CDR2 LQKENI. V lost 5 bases, J lost 5 bases, and 9 bases lay in between.